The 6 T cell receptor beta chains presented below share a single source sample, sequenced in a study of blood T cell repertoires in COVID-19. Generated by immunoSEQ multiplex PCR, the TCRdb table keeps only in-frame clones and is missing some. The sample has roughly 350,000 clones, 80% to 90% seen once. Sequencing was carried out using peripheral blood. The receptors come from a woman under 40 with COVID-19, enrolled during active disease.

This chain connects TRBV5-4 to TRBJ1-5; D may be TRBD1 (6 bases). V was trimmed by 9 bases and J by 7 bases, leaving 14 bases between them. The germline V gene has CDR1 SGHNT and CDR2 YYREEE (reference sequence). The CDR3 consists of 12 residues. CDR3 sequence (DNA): TGTGCCACACAGGGTCCAGGACAGCCCCAGCATTTT. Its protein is CATQGPGQPQHF.

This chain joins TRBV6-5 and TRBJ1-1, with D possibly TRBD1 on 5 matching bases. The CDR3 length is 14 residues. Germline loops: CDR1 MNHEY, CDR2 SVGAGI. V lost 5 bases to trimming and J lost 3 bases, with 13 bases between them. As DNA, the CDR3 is TGTGCCAGCAGTACCGACAGAAGGTACACTGAAGCTTTCTTT. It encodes CASSTDRRYTEAFF.

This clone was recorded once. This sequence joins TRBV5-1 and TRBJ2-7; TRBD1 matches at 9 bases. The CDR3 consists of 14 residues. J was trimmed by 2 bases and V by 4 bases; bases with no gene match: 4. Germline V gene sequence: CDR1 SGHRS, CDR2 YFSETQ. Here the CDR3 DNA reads TGCGCCAGCAGCGTCCGGGACAGGGCCTACGAGCAGTACTTC. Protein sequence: CASSVRDRAYEQYF.

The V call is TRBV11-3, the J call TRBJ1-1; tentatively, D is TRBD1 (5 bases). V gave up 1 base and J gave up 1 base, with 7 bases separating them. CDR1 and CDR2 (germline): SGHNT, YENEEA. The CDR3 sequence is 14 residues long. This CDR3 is CASSLGQTNTEAFF. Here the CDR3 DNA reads TGTGCCAGCAGCTTAGGACAGACGAACACTGAAGCTTTCTTT.

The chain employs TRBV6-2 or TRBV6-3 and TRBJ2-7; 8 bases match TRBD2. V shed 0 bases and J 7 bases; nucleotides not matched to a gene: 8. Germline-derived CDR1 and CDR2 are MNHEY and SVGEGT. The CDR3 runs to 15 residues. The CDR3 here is CASSYSGTRLGEQYF. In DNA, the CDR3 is TGTGCCAGCAGTTACTCCGGGACTAGGCTAGGAGAGCAGTACTTC.

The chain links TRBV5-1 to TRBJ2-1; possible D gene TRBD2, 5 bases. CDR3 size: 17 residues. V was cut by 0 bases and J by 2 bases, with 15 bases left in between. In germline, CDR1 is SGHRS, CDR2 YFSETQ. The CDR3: CASSLALGGPPYNEQFF. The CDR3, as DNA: TGCGCCAGCAGCTTGGCCCTTGGCGGGCCACCCTACAATGAGCAGTTCTTC. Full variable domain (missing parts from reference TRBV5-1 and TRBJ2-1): KAGVTQTPRYLIKTRGQQVTLSCSPISGHRSVSWYQQTPGQGLQFLFEYFSETQRNKGNFPGRFSGRQFSNSRSEMNVSTLELGDSALYLCASSLALGGPPYNEQFFGPGTRLTVL.